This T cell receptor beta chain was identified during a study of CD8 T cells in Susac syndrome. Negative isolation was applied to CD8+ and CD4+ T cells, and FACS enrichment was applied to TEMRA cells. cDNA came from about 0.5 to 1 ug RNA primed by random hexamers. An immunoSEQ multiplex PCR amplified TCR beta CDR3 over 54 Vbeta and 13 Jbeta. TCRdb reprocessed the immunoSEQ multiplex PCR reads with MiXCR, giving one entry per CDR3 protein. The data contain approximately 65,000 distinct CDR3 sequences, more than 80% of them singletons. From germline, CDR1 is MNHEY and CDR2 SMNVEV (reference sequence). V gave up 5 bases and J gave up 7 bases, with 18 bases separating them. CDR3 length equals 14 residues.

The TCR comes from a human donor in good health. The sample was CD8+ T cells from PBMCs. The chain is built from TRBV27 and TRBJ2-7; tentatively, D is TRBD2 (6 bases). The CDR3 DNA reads TGTGCCAGCAGTCCCACCCGGGGGTTATCTGAGCAGTACTTC. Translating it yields CASSPTRGLSEQYF.